This TCR beta chain was captured by sequencing in a study of blood T cell repertoires in COVID-19. The repertoire was sequenced with immunoSEQ multiplex PCR; TCRdb's copy has only in-frame clones and lacks some. Among about 30,000 clones listed, approximately 82% were seen once. V lost 5 bases, J lost 7 bases, and 10 bases stayed unmatched. CDR1 and CDR2 from the germline V gene are LNHDA and SQIVND (reference sequence). The CDR3 sequence is 16 residues long. This chain joins TRBV19 and TRBJ2-1, with 11 bases aligning to TRBD1. What was sequenced was peripheral blood. The TCR comes from a human donor in a cohort sampled during active COVID-19. CDR3 protein: CASSELRGQGENEQFF. The CDR3 DNA is TGTGCCAGTAGTGAACTCCGGGGACAGGGGGAGAATGAGCAGTTCTTC.